This entry concerns a single T cell receptor (beta chain). Sequenced by immunoSEQ multiplex PCR; TCRdb stores in-frame clones only, minus some. The sample lists 700,000 to 750,000 clones, 80% to 90% occurring once. The data are from a study of shared T cell receptors in the human thymus. These same records also appear under a second study, on human thymus T cells.

Specimen: thymocytes. The receptor was isolated from a girl in the first two years of life with a congenital heart defect.

CDR3 residues: CSAPGHTDTQYF. CDR3 bases: TGCAGCGCCCCAGGACACACAGATACGCAGTATTTT. The chain uses TRBV29-1 and TRBJ2-3; perhaps TRBD1 as D (5 bases). The CDR3 covers 12 residues. The germline V gene has CDR1 SQVTM and CDR2 ANQGSEA. V lost 7 bases to trimming and J lost 2 bases, with 10 bases between them.